A selection of T cell receptor beta chains follows, all from one sample in a study of blood T cell repertoires in COVID-19. The method was immunoSEQ multiplex PCR; TCRdb's version includes in-frame clones alone and lacks a portion of them. The table lists approximately 77,000 clones, approximately 80% of them singletons. Specimen: peripheral blood. The receptors derive from a woman aged 55-69 years with acute or convalescent COVID-19. The CDR3 runs from the conserved cysteine through the conserved F or W. The D gene is left open where the match is weak. Only part of the rows carry a size: once, few, many, or a class if the clone is expanded.

abundance	j_gene	v_gene	d_gene	CDR3nt	CDR3aa
NA	TRBJ2-3	TRBV9	NA	TGTGCCAGCAGCGTCGCCGGGACTCATAGCACAGATACGCAGTATTTT	CASSVAGTHSTDTQYF
NA	TRBJ1-5	TRBV24-1	NA	TGTGCCACCAGGACTCTGGGAGGAGATCTAAATCAGCCCCAGCATTTT	CATRTLGGDLNQPQHF
few	TRBJ2-2	TRBV6-5	NA	TGTGCCAGCAGGATGGACAGGAACACCGGGGAGCTGTTTTTT	CASRMDRNTGELFF
once	TRBJ2-2	TRBV15	NA	TGTGCCACCAGACTAGACTTTTACGTGGTTCGCGGGGAGCTGTTTTTT	CATRLDFYVVRGELFF
NA	TRBJ2-5	TRBV2	NA	TGTGCCAGCAGTGTCACCAGGGGAGGGGAGACCCAGTACTTC	CASSVTRGGETQYF
NA	TRBJ2-3	TRBV7-8	TRBD2	TGTGCCAGCAGCTTAGTCACGGGGGGGCCATCAGATACGCAGTATTTT	CASSLVTGGPSDTQYF
NA	TRBJ1-1	TRBV7-6	TRBD1	TGTGCCAGCAGCTTATTGGCAGGGGGAATGAACACTGAAGCTTTCTTT	CASSLLAGGMNTEAFF
NA	TRBJ1-2	TRBV30	NA	TGTGCCTGGCAAGGAGTTCGGGGGGCGGGCTACACCTTC	CAWQGVRGAGYTF
NA	TRBJ1-5	TRBV19	TRBD1	TGTGCCAGTACCCCCACCGGGACAGGCGATTATCAGCCCCAGCATTTT	CASTPTGTGDYQPQHF
NA	TRBJ2-1	TRBV5-1	NA	TGCGCCAGCAGCTTATCCAGGGGTATTGGCTACAATGAGCAGTTCTTC	CASSLSRGIGYNEQFF
few	TRBJ1-5	TRBV4-1	NA	TGCGCCAGCAGCCAAGATTGGCAGGGCAATTTGCCCCAGCATTTT	CASSQDWQGNLPQHF
NA	TRBJ1-5	TRBV9	NA	TGTGCCAGCAGCGTAGTAGGCAATCAGCCCCAGCATTTT	CASSVVGNQPQHF
NA	TRBJ1-1	TRBV15	NA	TGTGCCACCAGCAGGGCTCCCGGGGGTGTAAACACTGAAGCTTTCTTT	CATSRAPGGVNTEAFF
NA	TRBJ2-7	TRBV7-8	TRBD1	TGTGCCAGCAGCTACCGGGACAGCCTCTACGAGCAGTACTTC	CASSYRDSLYEQYF
NA	TRBJ1-5	TRBV30	TRBD1	TGTGCCTGGAGTGGGGACAGAAATCAGCCCCAGCATTTT	CAWSGDRNQPQHF
NA	TRBJ2-4	TRBV6-1	NA	TGTGCCAGCAGTGAAGTGCAGGGCAATCAGTACTTC	CASSEVQGNQYF
NA	TRBJ2-1	TRBV10-3	TRBD1	TGTGCCATCAGTGAGACCCGGACAGGACAGGGGGCGAGGGGTGAGCAGTTCTTC	CAISETRTGQGARGEQFF
NA	TRBJ2-1	TRBV28	NA	TGTGCCAGCAGTTTAATTGGCAGGGTTACCTACAATGAGCAGTTCTTC	CASSLIGRVTYNEQFF
NA	TRBJ1-2	TRBV2	NA	TGTGCCAGCAGGTATACAGTCCATGGCTACACCTTC	CASRYTVHGYTF
few	TRBJ2-1	TRBV3-1/TRBV3-2	NA	TGTGCCAGCAGCCAACAGGGCTATGAGCAGTTCTTC	CASSQQGYEQFF
NA	TRBJ2-3	TRBV2	TRBD2	TGTGCCAGCAGCACTACTAGCGGGGGCACAGATACGCAGTATTTT	CASSTTSGGTDTQYF
NA	TRBJ2-1	TRBV5-1	NA	TGCGCCAGCAGCGCTGGAGGAGGGCTCCATAACAATGAGCAGTTCTTC	CASSAGGGLHNNEQFF
NA	TRBJ2-1	TRBV19	NA	TGTGCCAGTCAATATGGGCATGAGCAGTTCTTC	CASQYGHEQFF
NA	TRBJ1-1	TRBV6-4	TRBD1	TGTGCCAGCAGTCCGACAGGGGTAATTACTGAAGCTTTCTTT	CASSPTGVITEAFF
NA	TRBJ2-5	TRBV11-2	NA	TGTGCCAGCAGCTTAGGAACAGGGTTCGGAGAGACCCAGTACTTC	CASSLGTGFGETQYF
NA	TRBJ2-4	TRBV5-6	NA	TGTGCCAGCAGCACTCTCGGGAGCCCCTCGGCGAAAAACATTCAGTACTTC	CASSTLGSPSAKNIQYF
NA	TRBJ2-5	TRBV7-6	TRBD2	TGTGCCAGCAGCTTTCGGACTAGCGGGACTGGGGGGGAGACCCAGTACTTC	CASSFRTSGTGGETQYF
NA	TRBJ1-1	TRBV7-8	NA	TGTGCCAGCAGCTTAGTTGGGACTGCGAACACTGAAGCTTTCTTT	CASSLVGTANTEAFF
NA	TRBJ2-1	TRBV29-1	NA	TGCAGCGTTGAAGTTATACAGGGATATGAGCAGTTCTTC	CSVEVIQGYEQFF
NA	TRBJ1-5	TRBV6-5	NA	TGTGCCAGCAGCCCGGCCCACAGGGATCAGCCCCAGCATTTT	CASSPAHRDQPQHF
once	TRBJ2-5	TRBV18	NA	TGTGCCAGCTCACCGAGGAGGGAGCAAGAGACCCAGTACTTC	CASSPRREQETQYF
once	TRBJ2-6	TRBV11-2	TRBD1	TGTGCCAGCAGCCTGACAGGGACTGGGGCCAACGTCCTGACTTTC	CASSLTGTGANVLTF
NA	TRBJ2-3	TRBV9	TRBD2	TGTGCCAGCAGCGTAGATGTGCGACTAGCGGGAAACACAGATACGCAGTATTTT	CASSVDVRLAGNTDTQYF
few	TRBJ2-1	TRBV4-1	TRBD2	TGCGCCAGCAGCCAAGCGTCGGGTCCTAGCGGCTTTGAGCAGTTCTTC	CASSQASGPSGFEQFF
NA	TRBJ1-3	TRBV7-8	TRBD1	TGTGCCAGCAGCTTTTCACAGGGGGACTCTGGAAACACCATATATTTT	CASSFSQGDSGNTIYF
NA	TRBJ1-1	TRBV19	NA	TGTGCCAGTAGTATTCCAGGCATGAACACTGAAGCTTTCTTT	CASSIPGMNTEAFF
NA	TRBJ1-5	TRBV19	NA	TGTGCCAGTACCCCAGGGGCGTCTGGACTCGGCCAGCCCCAGCATTTT	CASTPGASGLGQPQHF
few	TRBJ1-1	TRBV7-9	TRBD1	TGTGCCAGCAGCTTGGGACAGTTCTCTGAAGCTTTCTTT	CASSLGQFSEAFF
NA	TRBJ2-2	TRBV7-9	NA	TGTGCCAGCAGCTTTGCCGGGACAAGCAAGAACACCGGGGAGCTGTTTTTT	CASSFAGTSKNTGELFF
NA	TRBJ1-2	TRBV28	TRBD1	TGTGCCAGCAGTGCCCCCTCGGGACAGCCCTATGGCTACACCTTC	CASSAPSGQPYGYTF
NA	TRBJ2-6	TRBV7-2	NA	TGTGCCTCAGGCCGGCTGCGCTCTGGGGCCAACGTCCTGACTTTC	CASGRLRSGANVLTF
NA	TRBJ2-2	TRBV5-5	TRBD1	TGTGCCAGCAGCTTGGGCGGGACAGGGCCCACCGGGGAGCTGTTTTTT	CASSLGGTGPTGELFF
NA	TRBJ2-1	TRBV5-4	TRBD1	TGTGCCAGCAGCCAAGGGACAGGGGGCTACAATGAGCAGTTCTTC	CASSQGTGGYNEQFF
NA	TRBJ1-1	TRBV5-1	NA	TGCGCCAGCAGCTTGGGGAGGGGGAACACTGAAGCTTTCTTT	CASSLGRGNTEAFF
NA	TRBJ2-5	TRBV11-2	TRBD1	TGTGCCAGCAGCAAAGGACAGGGTCGGCAAGAGACCCAGTACTTC	CASSKGQGRQETQYF
NA	TRBJ2-5	TRBV10-2	TRBD2	TGCGCCAGCAGCGACCTAGCGGGGGGAAAGACCCAGTACTTC	CASSDLAGGKTQYF
NA	TRBJ2-2	TRBV19	TRBD1	TGTGCCAGTGACGTCCCGGGACAGGGGGCCCCCGGGGAGCTGTTTTTT	CASDVPGQGAPGELFF
many	TRBJ1-1	TRBV14	NA	TGTGCCAGCAGCCGACAGGACCTGAACACTGAAGCTTTCTTT	CASSRQDLNTEAFF
NA	TRBJ2-1	TRBV4-1	TRBD1	TGCGCCAGCAGCCAAGGTGACAGGGCTCTCAATGAGCAGTTCTTC	CASSQGDRALNEQFF
NA	TRBJ2-1	TRBV5-1	TRBD2	TGCGCCAGCAGCTCGGAGTCCACAAGCGGGGGGGGGAGAAATGAGCAGTTCTTC	CASSSESTSGGGRNEQFF
NA	TRBJ1-2	TRBV5-1	TRBD1	TGCGCCAGCAGCTTGGGACAGGGGTTTGAGGGCTACACCTTC	CASSLGQGFEGYTF
NA	TRBJ1-2	TRBV5-1	NA	TGCGCCAGCAGCTTCGAGTCGTCCCTTACTCCCTATGGCTACACCTTC	CASSFESSLTPYGYTF
NA	TRBJ2-5	TRBV5-1	TRBD2	TGCGCCAGCAGCGATCTAGCGGGGGGAGAGACCCAGTACTTC	CASSDLAGGETQYF
NA	TRBJ2-7	TRBV7-2	NA	TGTGCCAGCAGCTTAGCCTTTCAAAGACAGAGGATCTCCTACGAGCAGTACTTC	CASSLAFQRQRISYEQYF
NA	TRBJ2-3	TRBV29-1	NA	TGCAGCGTTGATATGGGGCAGGCTCTGGATACGCAGTATTTT	CSVDMGQALDTQYF
NA	TRBJ1-5	TRBV18	NA	TGTGCCAGCTCACCACAGAGTCGCGGCTATCAGCCCCAGCATTTT	CASSPQSRGYQPQHF
once	TRBJ2-5	TRBV4-2	TRBD2	TGTGCCAGCAGGCGGAGCGGGGGGGAAGAAGAGACCCAGTACTTC	CASRRSGGEEETQYF